The 29 T cell receptor beta chains in this list originate from one sample, sequenced in a study of blood T cell repertoires in COVID-19. This table comes from immunoSEQ multiplex PCR, and its TCRdb copy is limited to in-frame clones, with some not included. The repertoire includes some 50,000 clones, 90% of them detected once, and roughly 6.2% sits in the top ten. What was sequenced was peripheral blood. The receptors were gathered from a man aged 40-55 years with acute or convalescent COVID-19.

The CDR3 loop is CASSHGQGVKEGRAFF. The CDR3, as DNA: TGTGCCAGCAGCCACGGACAGGGGGTGAAGGAGGGAAGGGCTTTCTTT. The chain carries TRBV5-4 and TRBJ1-1; TRBD1 matches at 10 bases. CDR3 size: 16 residues. In germline, CDR1 is SGHNT, CDR2 YYREEE (reference sequence). The junction had 17 bases not matched to a gene; V was cut back by 4 bases and J by 11 bases.

The chain carries TRBV25-1 and TRBJ1-2; D call uncertain. V shed 1 base and J shed 4 bases, with 19 bases lying between them. This CDR3 contains 17 residues. CDR1 is MGHDK, CDR2 SYGVNS, per germline. CDR3 coding DNA: TGTGCCAGCAGTGAATCCTACGCGGTCGGGGTCGGCTATGGCTACACCTTC. Protein sequence: CASSESYAVGVGYGYTF.

V and J are TRBV24-1 and TRBJ2-1; tentatively, D is TRBD1 (6 bases). Germline-derived CDR1 and CDR2 are KGHDR and SFDVKD. The CDR3 sequence is 15 residues long. Trimming took 4 bases from V and 0 from J, leaving 9 bases between them. CDR3 protein: CATSERTASYNEQFF. The CDR3 DNA reads TGTGCCACCAGTGAACGGACAGCCTCCTACAATGAGCAGTTCTTC.

V is TRBV12-5 and J is TRBJ2-3; D gene uncertain. The CDR3 is made up of 13 amino acids. The germline CDR1 and CDR2 sequences are LGHNT and FRNRAP. The V end was cut by 8 bases, the J end by 3 bases, with 12 bases between. The CDR3 loop reads CASSSSGTDTQYF. CDR3 nucleotides: TGTGCTAGTTCATCCTCGGGTACAGATACGCAGTATTTT.

The genes are TRBV19 and TRBJ2-7; perhaps TRBD2 as D (6 bases). The germline V gene has CDR1 LNHDA and CDR2 SQIVND (reference sequence). The CDR3 runs to 15 residues. Trimming cost V 3 bases and J 3 bases, with 15 bases left between them. CDR3 loop: CASSISPSEGYEQYF. The CDR3 DNA reads as TGTGCCAGTAGTATTTCTCCTAGCGAGGGCTACGAGCAGTACTTC.

The chain combines TRBV12-5 with TRBJ2-2, with D maybe TRBD2 (6 bases). CDR1 is LGHNT, CDR2 FRNRAP, per germline. This CDR3 spans 17 amino acids. V lost 6 bases and J lost 4, with 21 bases in between. CDR3 loop: CASGEGHGGVATGELFF. In DNA, the CDR3 is TGTGCTAGTGGGGAGGGCCACGGAGGAGTGGCCACCGGGGAGCTGTTTTTT.

The V call is TRBV5-5, the J call TRBJ2-1; D unresolved. Trimming removed 6 bases at V and 5 bases at J, with 12 bases between. The CDR3 totals 13 residues. Germline V lookup: CDR1 SGHKS, CDR2 YYEKEE (reference sequence). CDR3 in amino acids: CASTLDPNNEQFF. The CDR3, as DNA: TGTGCCAGCACCCTAGACCCAAACAATGAGCAGTTCTTC.

The CDR3 protein is CASSTEGEQYF. The CDR3, as DNA: TGTGCCAGCAGCACAGAAGGCGAGCAGTACTTC. The gene calls are TRBV3-1 (or the pseudogene TRBV3-2) and TRBJ2-7; the D is unclear. From germline, CDR1 is LGHDT and CDR2 YNNKEL (reference sequence). The CDR3 consists of 11 residues. V lost 5 bases to trimming and J lost 6 bases, with 8 bases between them.

The chain links TRBV5-6 to TRBJ1-3; D is uncertain. This CDR3 region has 13 residues. Germline values: CDR1 SGHDT, CDR2 YYEEEE. V lost 1 base to trimming and J lost 1 base, with 3 bases between them. This chain's CDR3 is CASSLPSGNTIYF. The CDR3 coding sequence is TGTGCCAGCAGCTTGCCATCTGGAAACACCATATATTTT. Based on the CDR3 plus reference TRBV5-6 and TRBJ1-3, the full variable domain is DAGVTQSPTHLIKTRGQQVTLRCSPKSGHDTVSWYQQALGQGPQFIFQYYEEEERQRGNFPDRFSGHQFPNYSSELNVNALLLGDSALYLCASSLPSGNTIYFGEGSWLTVV.

The chain has TRBV11-2 and TRBJ2-1; a weak D match, TRBD1 (6 bases). Germline V gene lookup returns CDR1 SGHAT and CDR2 FQNNGV. This CDR3 has 13 amino acids. Trimming took 1 base from V and 7 from J, leaving 8 bases between them. The CDR3 here is CASSLGTVNEQFF. CDR3 DNA: TGTGCCAGCAGCTTAGGGACAGTAAATGAGCAGTTCTTC.

A note on this clone: Other DNA sequences in the same sample also yield this CDR3. This sequence joins TRBV7-3 and TRBJ2-1, with 9 bases lining up with TRBD2. J gave up 5 bases and V 1 base, and 3 bases lay outside the gene matches. The CDR3 has 15 residues. CDR1 and CDR2 from the germline V gene are SGHTA and FQGTGA. The CDR3, as DNA: TGTGCCAGCAGCTTAAGGCTAGCGGGGAACAATGAGCAGTTCTTC. Protein sequence: CASSLRLAGNNEQFF.

V is TRBV7-9 and J is TRBJ1-4, with no clear D. CDR1 is SEHNR, CDR2 FQNEAQ, per germline (reference sequence). Trimming cost V 5 bases and J 7 bases, with 17 bases left between them. CDR3 length equals 15 residues. The CDR3 region has the DNA TGTGCCAGCAGCCGAAACGGGAATCCGGGTGAAAAACTGTTTTTT. Its protein product is CASSRNGNPGEKLFF.

The rearrangement joins TRBV4-1 to TRBJ1-1; the D gene is possibly TRBD1 (5 bases). Deletions cut 1 base from V and 1 base from J, with 13 bases between. Per germline, CDR1 MGHRA and CDR2 YSYEKL. The length of the CDR3 is 16 residues. As DNA, the CDR3 is TGCGCCAGCAGCCAAGTATGGGGGAGGGAGAACACTGAAGCTTTCTTT. The encoded protein is CASSQVWGRENTEAFF.

The sample holds one count of this clone. This chain connects TRBV13 to TRBJ2-1; 10 positions agree with TRBD2. Germline V gene sequence: CDR1 PRHDT, CDR2 FYEKMQ (reference sequence). The CDR3 has 15 amino acids. After removal of 4 bases from V and 2 bases from J, the junction contained 2 bases not matched to a gene. CDR3 sequence reads: CASSSSGRAYNEQFF. The CDR3 DNA follows: TGTGCCAGCAGCTCGAGCGGGAGGGCCTACAATGAGCAGTTCTTC.

The rearrangement links TRBV7-9 to TRBJ2-7; D unresolved. Trimming shortened V by 2 bases and J by 9 bases, and 17 bases separated the two germline ends. The CDR3 has 14 residues. From germline, CDR1 is SEHNR and CDR2 FQNEAQ (reference sequence). CDR3 DNA: TGTGCCAGCAGCTTATCGGGTTTATTCTTTGTGCAGTACTTC. Protein: CASSLSGLFFVQYF.

J is TRBJ1-2 and V is TRBV12-5; D uncertain. The germline V and J ends were trimmed by 0 bases and 8 bases, with 13 bases remaining between them. Per germline, CDR1 LGHNT and CDR2 FRNRAP. CDR3 length: 14 residues. The CDR3 sequence is CASGLVPPPRGYTF. CDR3 in DNA: TGTGCTAGTGGTTTGGTTCCCCCGCCCCGGGGCTACACCTTC.

The chain links TRBV7-9 to TRBJ1-5, with TRBD1 as a possible D gene (5 bases). V was cut by 5 bases and J by 5 bases, with 10 bases left in between. The CDR3 runs to 13 residues. Germline CDR1 is SEHNR and CDR2 is FQNEAQ (reference sequence). DNA for the CDR3: TGTGCCAGCAGCGACAGCACATATCAGCCCCAGCATTTT. It translates to CASSDSTYQPQHF.

This clone has just one count. This chain uses TRBV7-5 with TRBJ1-2. TRBV7-5 is tagged as a pseudogene. The CDR3 totals 15 residues. Written as DNA, the CDR3 is TGTGTCAGAAGCTTAGTTAGCGGGGGGCGGAGGGGCTACACCTTC. Translating it yields CVRSLVSGGRRGYTF.

The chain has TRBV5-6 and TRBJ2-7; 7 bases line up with TRBD1. CDR1 is SGHDT, CDR2 YYEEEE, per germline. V was pared by 4 bases and J by 6 bases, with 10 bases of the junction left unmatched. The CDR3 is 14 residues long. CDR3 bases: TGTGCCAGCAGCGCGGCGACAGGGTCGGGCGAGCAGTACTTC. Translating gives CASSAATGSGEQYF.

The chain recombines TRBV24-1 with TRBJ1-6, with TRBD1 as a possible D gene (6 bases). V was cut by 10 bases and J by 7 bases, with 13 bases left in between. CDR3 length: 13 residues. In germline, CDR1 is KGHDR, CDR2 SFDVKD. CDR3: CATKKQGNSPLHF. DNA of the CDR3: TGTGCCACTAAAAAACAGGGAAATTCACCCCTCCACTTT.

This chain's CDR3 is CAYTREARYEQYF. CDR3 nucleotide sequence: TGTGCCTACACGCGGGAGGCGCGGTACGAGCAGTACTTC. The gene calls are TRBV30 and TRBJ2-7; 8 nucleotides match TRBD2. The ends lost 7 bases at V and 4 bases at J; junction bases unmatched: 9. Germline lookup yields CDR1 GTSNPN and CDR2 SVGIG (reference sequence). The length of the CDR3 is 13 residues. The variable domain in full, with the rest retrieved from reference TRBV30 and TRBJ2-7, is SQTIHQWPATLVQPVGSPLSLECTVEGTSNPNLYWYRQAAGRGLQLLFYSVGIGQISSEVPQNLSASRPQDRQFILSSKKLLLSDSGFYLCAYTREARYEQYFGPGTRLTVT.

This rearrangement joins TRBV5-1 to TRBJ1-1; 8 bases match TRBD1. The CDR3 sequence is 12 residues long. Germline V gene sequence: CDR1 SGHRS, CDR2 YFSETQ. J gave up 4 bases and V 7 bases, and 3 bases lay outside the gene matches. The CDR3: CASSQGATEAFF. The CDR3, as DNA: TGCGCCAGCTCGCAGGGGGCCACTGAAGCTTTCTTT. The full variable domain, rest sourced from reference TRBV5-1 and TRBJ1-1, is KAGVTQTPRYLIKTRGQQVTLSCSPISGHRSVSWYQQTPGQGLQFLFEYFSETQRNKGNFPGRFSGRQFSNSRSEMNVSTLELGDSALYLCASSQGATEAFFGQGTRLTVV.

The chain couples TRBV5-5 to TRBJ2-2, with TRBD1 identical over 8 bases. The CDR3 length is 14 residues. V was pared by 4 bases and J by 6 bases, with 5 bases of the junction left unmatched. Per the germline V gene, CDR1 is SGHKS and CDR2 is YYEKEE (reference sequence). The CDR3 here is CASSLNRGSGELFF. The DNA for the CDR3 is TGTGCCAGCAGCCTAAACAGGGGGTCCGGGGAGCTGTTTTTT.

V is TRBV7-9 and J is TRBJ1-5; D is ambiguous. The germline V and J ends were trimmed by 3 bases and 6 bases, with 6 bases remaining between them. Germline V gene lookup returns CDR1 SEHNR and CDR2 FQNEAQ (reference sequence). The CDR3 runs 12 residues. This chain's CDR3 is CASSLGGQPQHF. CDR3 sequence (DNA): TGTGCCAGCAGCTTGGGAGGTCAGCCCCAGCATTTT.

The chain is built from TRBV5-1 and TRBJ1-5; a weak D match, TRBD1 (6 bases). CDR3 length: 14 amino acids. The germline V gene encodes CDR1 SGHRS and CDR2 YFSETQ. Trimming took 3 bases from V and 2 from J, leaving 9 bases between them. CDR3 DNA sequence: TGCGCCAGCAGCTCAGGGGTTGGCAATCAGCCCCAGCATTTT. Translating it yields CASSSGVGNQPQHF.

J is TRBJ1-1 and V is TRBV6-6; 7 bases are shared with TRBD1. Trimming took 7 bases from V and 6 from J; bases not matched to a gene: 14. This CDR3 has 15 residues. Germline V gene sequence: CDR1 MNHNY, CDR2 SVGAGI (reference sequence). The CDR3 reads CASTFEQGTTAEAFF. For the CDR3, the DNA is TGTGCCAGCACATTCGAACAGGGGACCACGGCTGAAGCTTTCTTT.

The chain employs TRBV7-9 and TRBJ1-4; the D gene is possibly TRBD1 (6 bases). In germline, CDR1 is SEHNR, CDR2 FQNEAQ (reference sequence). V was pared by 5 bases and J by 7 bases, with 14 bases between. The CDR3 has 14 amino acids. The CDR3 sequence is CASSPQGWGEKLFF. DNA of the CDR3: TGTGCCAGCAGCCCACAGGGATGGGGTGAAAAACTGTTTTTT.

V gene TRBV6-5 combines with J gene TRBJ2-7, with TRBD1 matching 9 bases. Looked up from germline, CDR1 is MNHEY and CDR2 is SVGAGI. CDR3 size: 14 residues. Trimming took 6 bases from V and 2 from J; bases not matched to a gene: 5. The CDR3 region is CASRNRDRAYEQYF. In DNA form, the CDR3 reads TGTGCCAGCAGGAACCGGGACAGGGCCTACGAGCAGTACTTC.

Only one count was recorded for this clone. This rearrangement joins TRBV12-3 or TRBV12-4 to TRBJ1-6, with a weak D call TRBD1 (5 bases). There are 13 residues in the CDR3. The V and J ends lost 0 bases and 10 bases respectively, with 7 bases between them. CDR3 in DNA: TGTGCCAGCAGTTTAGCCGCAGGGTCACCCCTCCACTTT. Its translation: CASSLAAGSPLHF.